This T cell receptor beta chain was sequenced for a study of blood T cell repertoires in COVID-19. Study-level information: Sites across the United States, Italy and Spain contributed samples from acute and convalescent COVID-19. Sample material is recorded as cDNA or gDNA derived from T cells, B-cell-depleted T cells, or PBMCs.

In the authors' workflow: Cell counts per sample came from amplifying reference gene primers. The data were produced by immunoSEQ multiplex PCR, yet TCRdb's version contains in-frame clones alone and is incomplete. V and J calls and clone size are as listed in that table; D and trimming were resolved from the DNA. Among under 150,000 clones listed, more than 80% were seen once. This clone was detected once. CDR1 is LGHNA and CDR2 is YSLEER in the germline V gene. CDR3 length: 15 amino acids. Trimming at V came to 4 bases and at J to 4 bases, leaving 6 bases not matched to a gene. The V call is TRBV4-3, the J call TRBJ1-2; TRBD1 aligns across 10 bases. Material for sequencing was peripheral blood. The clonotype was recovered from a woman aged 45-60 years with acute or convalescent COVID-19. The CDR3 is CASSPGQGTLYGYTF. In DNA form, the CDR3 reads TGCGCCAGCAGCCCGGGACAGGGGACTCTCTATGGCTACACCTTC.